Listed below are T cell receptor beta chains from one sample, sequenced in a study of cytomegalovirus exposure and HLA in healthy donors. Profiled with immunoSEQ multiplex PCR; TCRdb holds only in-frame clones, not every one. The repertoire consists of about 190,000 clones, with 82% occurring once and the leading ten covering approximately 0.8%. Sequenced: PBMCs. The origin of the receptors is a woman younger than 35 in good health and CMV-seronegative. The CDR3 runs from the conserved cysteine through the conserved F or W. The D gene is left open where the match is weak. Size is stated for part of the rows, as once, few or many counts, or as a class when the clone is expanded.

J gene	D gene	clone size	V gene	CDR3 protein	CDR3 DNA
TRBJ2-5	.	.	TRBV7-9	CASSSSPQGHF	TGTGCCAGCAGCTCTTCTCCCCAGGGGCACTTC
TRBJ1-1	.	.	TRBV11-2	CASSLQVWGTEAFF	TGTGCCAGCAGCCTACAGGTGTGGGGCACTGAAGCTTTCTTT
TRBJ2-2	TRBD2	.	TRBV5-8	CASSLETSGRGELFF	TGTGCCAGCAGCTTGGAGACTAGCGGGAGAGGGGAGCTGTTTTTT
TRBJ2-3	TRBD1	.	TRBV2	CASSEYRGASDTQYF	TGTGCCAGCAGTGAGTACAGGGGCGCATCGGATACGCAGTATTTT
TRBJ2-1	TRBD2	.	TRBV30	CAWSVPSGRIYDEQFF	TGTGCCTGGAGTGTACCTAGCGGGAGAATCTACGATGAGCAGTTCTTC
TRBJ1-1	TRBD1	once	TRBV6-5	CASRRDREFNTEAFF	TGTGCCAGCAGACGGGACAGAGAGTTCAACACTGAAGCTTTCTTT
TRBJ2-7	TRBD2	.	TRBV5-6	CASSREVAYEQYF	TGTGCCAGCAGCCGGGAGGTTGCCTACGAGCAGTACTTC
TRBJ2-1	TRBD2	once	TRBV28	CASSRGEWSYNEQFF	TGTGCCAGCAGTCGGGGGGAGTGGTCCTACAATGAGCAGTTCTTC
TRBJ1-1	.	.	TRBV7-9	CSSSLGSEGEAFF	TGTTCCAGCAGCTTAGGAAGTGAGGGTGAAGCTTTCTTT
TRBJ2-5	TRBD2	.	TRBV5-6	CASSLARAGGLETQYF	TGTGCCAGCAGCTTGGCCAGGGCGGGGGGGCTCGAGACCCAGTACTTC
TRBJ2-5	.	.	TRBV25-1	CASSFDSQETQYF	TGTGCCAGCAGTTTTGACAGCCAAGAGACCCAGTACTTC
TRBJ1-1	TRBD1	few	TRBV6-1	CASTSPGTATEAFF	TGTGCCAGCACTTCTCCCGGGACAGCTACTGAAGCTTTCTTT
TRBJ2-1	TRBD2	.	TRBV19	CASSLAANEQFF	TGTGCCAGTAGCCTAGCGGCCAATGAGCAGTTCTTC
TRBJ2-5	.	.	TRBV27	CASSFAVAQETQYF	TGTGCCAGCAGCTTTGCGGTGGCCCAAGAGACCCAGTACTTC
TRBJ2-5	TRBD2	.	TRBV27	CASSLGTSGRGGTQYF	TGTGCCAGCAGTTTAGGGACTAGCGGGAGAGGGGGGACCCAGTACTTC
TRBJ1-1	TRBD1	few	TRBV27	CASSGQGWGDLNTEAFF	TGTGCCAGCAGTGGACAGGGCTGGGGAGATCTGAACACTGAAGCTTTCTTT
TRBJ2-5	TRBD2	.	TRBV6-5	CASSYSKLAGQETQYF	TGTGCCAGCAGTTACTCGAAACTAGCGGGGCAAGAGACCCAGTACTTC
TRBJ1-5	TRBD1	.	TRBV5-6	CASSFQGVRQPQHF	TGTGCCAGCAGCTTTCAGGGGGTGCGGCAGCCCCAGCATTTT
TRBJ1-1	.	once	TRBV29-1	CSVEDVRGAFF	TGCAGCGTTGAAGACGTCAGGGGCGCTTTCTTT
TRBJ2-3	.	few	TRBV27	CASSFSQGTDTQYF	TGTGCCAGCAGTTTTTCCCAGGGCACAGATACGCAGTATTTT
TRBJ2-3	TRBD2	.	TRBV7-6	CASSLEGTSVVDTQYF	TGTGCCAGCAGCTTAGAAGGGACTAGCGTAGTAGATACGCAGTATTTT
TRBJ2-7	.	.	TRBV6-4	CASSDPGVYFEQYF	TGTGCCAGCAGTGACCCGGGTGTGTATTTCGAGCAGTACTTC
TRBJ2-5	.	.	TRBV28	CASSYGRGLETQYF	TGTGCCAGCAGTTATGGTAGAGGACTTGAGACCCAGTACTTC
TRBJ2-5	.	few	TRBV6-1	CASIEETQYF	TGTGCCAGCATCGAAGAGACCCAGTACTTC
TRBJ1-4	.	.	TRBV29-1	CSTTAGRGEKLFF	TGCAGCACAACCGCGGGAAGAGGAGAAAAACTGTTTTTT
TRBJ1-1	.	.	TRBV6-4	CASSDGHPRTEAFF	TGTGCCAGCAGTGACGGGCACCCCAGGACTGAAGCTTTCTTT